A selection of T cell receptor beta chains follows, all from one sample in a study of siplizumab effects on memory and regulatory T cells. Sequencing was performed with immunoSEQ multiplex PCR; in TCRdb, only in-frame clones are kept and a portion is missing. Of about 91,000 clones in the sample, about 96% were seen once. Input material: naive CD4+ T cells sorted from blood. The receptor set was obtained from a human donor in good health. CDR3s include the opening cysteine and the closing phenylalanine or tryptophan. D genes are given only for firm matches. Some rows have no size entry. The others give once, few or many, or a class for an expanded clone.

D gene	V gene	clone size	J gene	CDR3 DNA	CDR3 protein
.	TRBV7-2	.	TRBJ2-5	TGTGCCAGCAGCTTAAATCAGGGGGGGCTAGGGGAGACCCAGTACTTC	CASSLNQGGLGETQYF
TRBD1	TRBV5-1	.	TRBJ2-7	TGCGCCAGCAGCCCGAGGACAGGGGGCGACGAGCAGTACTTC	CASSPRTGGDEQYF
TRBD1	TRBV7-2	.	TRBJ2-1	TGTGCCAGCAGCAGAGACAGGGTGGGCTACAATGAGCAGTTCTTC	CASSRDRVGYNEQFF
.	TRBV4-1	.	TRBJ2-5	TGCGCCAGCAGCCAAGATGGTGGAGGGCAAGAGACCCAGTACTTC	CASSQDGGGQETQYF
TRBD2	TRBV18	.	TRBJ2-5	TGTGCCAGCTCACTTGGACTAGATGAGACCCAGTACTTC	CASSLGLDETQYF
.	TRBV19	.	TRBJ1-1	TGTGCCAGTACTAGCAGGACGTACACTGAAGCTTTCTTT	CASTSRTYTEAFF
.	TRBV27	.	TRBJ1-2	TGTGCCAGCAGTTTGGACTCGGTGAGGGGCTACACCTTC	CASSLDSVRGYTF
TRBD2	TRBV10-1	.	TRBJ2-7	TGCGCCAGCAGTGAGGTCCCCTGTTGTAGCGGGGGATACGAGCAGTACTTC	CASSEVPCCSGGYEQYF
.	TRBV6-1	.	TRBJ2-5	TGTGCCAGCACCCCAAGGGGATCCCAAGAGACCCAGTACTTC	CASTPRGSQETQYF
TRBD1	TRBV7-2	.	TRBJ2-1	TGTGCCAGCGACAGGGGGAGGTACAATGAGCAGTTCTTC	CASDRGRYNEQFF
TRBD2	TRBV11-2	.	TRBJ2-1	TGTGCCAGCAGCTTAGTCTCTGGCGGGGGATTTTCGAATGAGCAGTTCTTC	CASSLVSGGGFSNEQFF
.	TRBV6-6	.	TRBJ2-1	TGTGCCAGCAGTCCACGGGACGGAGAGCAGTTCTTC	CASSPRDGEQFF
.	TRBV2	.	TRBJ1-4	TGTGCCAGCAGCCCCGACAGGACCCATGAAAAACTGTTTTTT	CASSPDRTHEKLFF
.	TRBV2	.	TRBJ2-5	TGTGCCAGCAGTGAAGCGGAAGGGCTTGGGGAGACCCAGTACTTC	CASSEAEGLGETQYF
.	TRBV30	few	TRBJ1-3	TGTGCCTGGAGACGTCCCGACAGTAACAACCATTTT	CAWRRPDSNNHF
TRBD2	TRBV9	.	TRBJ2-1	TGTGCCAGCAGCGAGGGACTAGCGGGGGGCGGTGAGCAGTTCTTC	CASSEGLAGGGEQFF